These 7 T cell receptor beta chains were all obtained from the same sample, sequenced in a study of CD8+CD57+ T cells in acquired aplastic anemia. All patients picked for sequencing had shown, by flow cytometry, an expansion of CD8+CD57+ cells. TCR beta VDJ and CDR3 profiles were obtained from a genomic DNA template. MiXCR was run by TCRdb on the reads, yielding one entry per CDR3 protein. The data contain fewer than 200,000 distinct CDR3 sequences, roughly 50% of them singletons. Sequencing was performed on sorted CD4+, CD8+, or CD8+CD57+ T cells (not recorded which) from PBMCs. All receptors come from a human donor with aplastic anemia.

This clonotype was seen a handful of times. A read error may account for a junction end that differs from germline. The chain links TRBV10-2 to TRBJ1-6, with 9 bases that match TRBD1. The CDR3 is made up of 15 amino acids. Germline V gene lookup returns CDR1 WSHSY and CDR2 SAAADI. The CDR3 DNA reads as TGTGCCAGCACCGCCCGGGACAGGGTCGTTTCACCCCTCCACTTT. It specifies CASTARDRVVSPLHF.

This clonotype was counted a few times. This chain joins TRBV14 and TRBJ2-7; perhaps TRBD1 as D (6 bases). V lost 6 bases, J lost 5 bases, and 11 bases lay in between. CDR1 is SGHDN and CDR2 is FVKESK in the germline V gene. The CDR3 is 12 residues long. This CDR3 is CASRSQGNEQYF. CDR3 DNA: TGTGCCAGCAGATCCCAGGGGAACGAGCAGTACTTC.

This sequence joins TRBV10-1 and TRBJ2-7; no clear D gene. The CDR3 totals 13 residues. Germline values: CDR1 WNHNN, CDR2 SYGVQD (reference sequence). V was shortened by 4 bases and J by 1 base, with 8 bases between the two germline ends. CDR3 nucleotides: TGCGCCAGCAGTGGTTACGGGTCCTACGAGCAGTACTTC. It is translated as CASSGYGSYEQYF.

The table lists this clonotype with a few counts. The chain employs TRBV7-9 and TRBJ2-7; no clear D. CDR3 length: 12 amino acids. Germline CDR1 and CDR2: SEHNR and FQNEAQ (reference sequence). V dropped 1 base and J dropped 6 bases, with 7 bases sitting between them. The CDR3 DNA follows: TGTGCCAGCAGCTTAGAAGCTGGCGAGCAGTACTTC. As protein: CASSLEAGEQYF.

Turning to this clonotype: Possible read error: a much larger clone is one base away. The genes are TRBV9 and TRBJ1-3, with 7 bases identical to TRBD1. Germline loops: CDR1 SGDLS, CDR2 YYNGEE. The CDR3 is 15 amino acids. V lost 4 bases and J lost 2; bases outside the gene matches: 6. The CDR3 reads CASSRDSLPGNTIYF. For the CDR3, the DNA is TGTGCCAGCAGCAGGGACAGCCTCCCTGGAAACACCATATATTTT.

The table lists this clonotype with many counts. This chain connects TRBV5-1 to TRBJ2-5, with 10 bases matching TRBD1. Germline CDR1 reads SGHRS; CDR2 reads YFSETQ. The CDR3 is 14 residues long. Trimming cost V 2 bases and J 5 bases; bases outside gene matches: 3. CDR3: CASSFGQGVETQYF. The CDR3, as DNA: TGCGCCAGCAGCTTTGGACAGGGGGTGGAGACCCAGTACTTC.

The chain couples TRBV15 to TRBJ1-1; D call uncertain. V lost 0 bases and J lost 11, with 13 bases in between. Germline CDR1 reads LNHNV; CDR2 reads YYDKDF (reference sequence). The CDR3 length is 13 residues. CDR3 residues: CATSRDLTTWAFF. The CDR3 bases are TGTGCCACCAGCAGAGATTTAACTACCTGGGCTTTCTTT.